These 2 T cell receptor beta chains originate from one sample sequenced in a study of T cell repertoires in cytomegalovirus infection. From the reads, TCRdb called clonotypes with MiXCR, one entry per CDR3 protein. This table has roughly 230,000 distinct CDR3 sequences, approximately 17% appearing once. Input material: CD8+ T cells from PBMCs. These receptors originate from a human donor in good health (CMV status not recorded). Some clones in this sample may be carry-over from other donors' samples.

This clonotype was found a few times. The gene calls are TRBV25-1 and TRBJ2-3; D may be TRBD2 (6 bases). This CDR3 contains 16 residues. V lost 4 bases, J lost 3 bases, and 17 bases lay in between. CDR1 and CDR2 (germline): MGHDK, SYGVNS. The CDR3, as DNA: TGTGCCAGCAGTGGAATATTAGCGGAACAGACAGATACGCAGTATTTT. It is translated as CASSGILAEQTDTQYF.

This clonotype was seen repeatedly, ten times or more. The chain has TRBV7-8 and TRBJ2-1; perhaps TRBD2 as D (6 bases). The CDR3 is made up of 16 amino acids. CDR1 SGHVS and CDR2 FQNEAQ come from the germline V gene. Trimming removed 0 bases from V and 3 bases from J, with 12 bases in between. Here the CDR3 reads CASSLARGPDYNEQFF. The DNA of the CDR3 is TGTGCCAGCAGCTTAGCGCGGGGCCCCGACTACAATGAGCAGTTCTTC.